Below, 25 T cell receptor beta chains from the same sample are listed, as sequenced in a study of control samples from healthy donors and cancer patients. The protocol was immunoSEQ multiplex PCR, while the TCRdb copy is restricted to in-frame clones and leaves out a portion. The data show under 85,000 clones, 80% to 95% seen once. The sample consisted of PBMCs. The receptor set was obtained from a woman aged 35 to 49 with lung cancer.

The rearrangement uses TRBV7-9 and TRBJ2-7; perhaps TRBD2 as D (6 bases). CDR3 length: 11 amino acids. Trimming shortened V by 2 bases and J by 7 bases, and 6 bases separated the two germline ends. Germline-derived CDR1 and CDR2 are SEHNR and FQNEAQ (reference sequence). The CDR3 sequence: CASSLREEQYF. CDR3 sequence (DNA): TGTGCCAGCAGCTTACGGGAGGAGCAGTACTTC.

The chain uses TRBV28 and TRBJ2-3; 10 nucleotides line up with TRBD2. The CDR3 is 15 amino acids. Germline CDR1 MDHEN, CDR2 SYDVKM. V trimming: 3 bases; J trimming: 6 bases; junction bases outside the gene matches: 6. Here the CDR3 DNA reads TGTGCCAGCAGTTTCCAGCGGGGGGGCGGGGATACGCAGTATTTT. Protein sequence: CASSFQRGGGDTQYF.

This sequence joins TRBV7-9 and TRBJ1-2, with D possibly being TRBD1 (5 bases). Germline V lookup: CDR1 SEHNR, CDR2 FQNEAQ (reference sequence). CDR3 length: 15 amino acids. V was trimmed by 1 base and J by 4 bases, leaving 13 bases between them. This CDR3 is CASSLGDWAVYGYTF. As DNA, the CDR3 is TGTGCCAGCAGCTTAGGGGACTGGGCAGTCTATGGCTACACCTTC.

CDR3: CASKVGGTDNSPLHF. In nucleotides, the CDR3 is TGCGCCAGCAAAGTGGGGGGGACGGATAATTCACCCCTCCACTTT. The chain recombines TRBV5-1 with TRBJ1-6; TRBD1 might be the D (5 bases). Trimming cost V 6 bases and J 5 bases, with 15 bases left between them. The length of the CDR3 is 15 residues. Germline V gene data show CDR1 as SGHRS and CDR2 as YFSETQ.

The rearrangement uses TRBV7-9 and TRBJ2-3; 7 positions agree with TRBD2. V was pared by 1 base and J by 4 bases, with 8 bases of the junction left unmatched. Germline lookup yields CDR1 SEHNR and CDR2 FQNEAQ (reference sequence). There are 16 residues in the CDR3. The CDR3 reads CASSLGLTGGSDTQYF. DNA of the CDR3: TGTGCCAGCAGCTTAGGTTTAACGGGGGGATCAGATACGCAGTATTTT.

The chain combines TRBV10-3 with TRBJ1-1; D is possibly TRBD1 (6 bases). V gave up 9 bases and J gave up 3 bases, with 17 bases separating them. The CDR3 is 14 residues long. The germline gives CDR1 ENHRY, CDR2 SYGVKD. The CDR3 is CAIEQGRGDTEAFF. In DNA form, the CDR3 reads TGTGCCATAGAACAGGGCCGGGGAGACACTGAAGCTTTCTTT.

For the CDR3, the DNA is TGTGCCAGCAGCTTAAAAGGCTATATCCGGGCAGGGGACACTGAAGCTTTCTTT. As protein: CASSLKGYIRAGDTEAFF. The V gene is TRBV11-3, the J gene TRBJ1-1; D might be TRBD1 (6 bases). V was trimmed by 2 bases and J by 3 bases, leaving 22 bases between them. The CDR3 loop spans 18 amino acids. Germline V lookup: CDR1 SGHNT, CDR2 YENEEA.

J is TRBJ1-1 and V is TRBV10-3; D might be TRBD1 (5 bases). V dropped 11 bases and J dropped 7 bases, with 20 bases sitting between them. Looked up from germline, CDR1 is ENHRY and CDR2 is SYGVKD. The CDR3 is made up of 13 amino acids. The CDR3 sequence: CAGSGGTANEAFF. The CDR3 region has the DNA TGTGCCGGGTCTGGGGGTACGGCTAATGAAGCTTTCTTT.

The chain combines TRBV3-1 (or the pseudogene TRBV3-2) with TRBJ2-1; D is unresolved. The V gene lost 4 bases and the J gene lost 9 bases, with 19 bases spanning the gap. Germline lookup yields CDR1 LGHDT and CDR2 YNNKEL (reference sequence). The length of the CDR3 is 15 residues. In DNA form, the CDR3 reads TGTGCCAGCAGCCCCTCCGGGTTAGGCCCTAGTGAGCAGTTCTTC. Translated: CASSPSGLGPSEQFF.

The DNA of the CDR3 is TGTGCCAGCAGTAGGGACAGCTCTGGAAACACCATATATTTT. It is translated as CASSRDSSGNTIYF. This chain links TRBV6-5 with TRBJ1-3, with 7 bases identical to TRBD1. After removal of 5 bases from V and 0 bases from J, the junction contained 1 base not matched to a gene. There are 14 residues in the CDR3. Germline CDR1 is MNHEY and CDR2 is SVGAGI.

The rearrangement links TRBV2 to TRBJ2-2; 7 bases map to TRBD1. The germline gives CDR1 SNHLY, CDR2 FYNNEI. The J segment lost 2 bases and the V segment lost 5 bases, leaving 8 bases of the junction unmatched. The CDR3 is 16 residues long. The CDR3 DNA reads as TGTGCCAGCAGTAAACAGGGGTCCTTAAACACCGGGGAGCTGTTTTTT. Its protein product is CASSKQGSLNTGELFF.

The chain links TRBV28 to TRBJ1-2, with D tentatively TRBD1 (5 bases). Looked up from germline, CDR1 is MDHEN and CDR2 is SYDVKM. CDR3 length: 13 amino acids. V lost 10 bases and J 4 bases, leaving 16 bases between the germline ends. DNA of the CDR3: TGTGCCACCATTTGGGGCCCGTCCTATGGCTACACCTTC. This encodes CATIWGPSYGYTF.

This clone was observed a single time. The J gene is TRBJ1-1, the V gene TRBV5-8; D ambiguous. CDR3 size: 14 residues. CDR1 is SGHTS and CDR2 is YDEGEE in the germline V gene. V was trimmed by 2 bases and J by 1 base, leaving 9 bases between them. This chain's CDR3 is CASSLPGRNTEAFF. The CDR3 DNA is TGTGCCAGCAGCTTACCGGGAAGGAACACTGAAGCTTTCTTT.

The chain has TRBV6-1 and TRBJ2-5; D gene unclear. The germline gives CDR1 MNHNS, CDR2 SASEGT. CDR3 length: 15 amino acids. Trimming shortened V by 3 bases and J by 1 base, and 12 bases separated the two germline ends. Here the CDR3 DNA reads TGTGCCAGCAGTGAGGCAGCCTCCTCCCAAGAGACCCAGTACTTC. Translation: CASSEAASSQETQYF.

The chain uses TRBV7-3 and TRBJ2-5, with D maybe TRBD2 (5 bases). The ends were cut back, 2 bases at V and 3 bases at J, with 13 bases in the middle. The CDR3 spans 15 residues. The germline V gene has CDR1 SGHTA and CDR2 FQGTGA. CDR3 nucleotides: TGTGCCAGCAGCTTACTCGGGAATCCTAAAGAGACCCAGTACTTC. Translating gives CASSLLGNPKETQYF.

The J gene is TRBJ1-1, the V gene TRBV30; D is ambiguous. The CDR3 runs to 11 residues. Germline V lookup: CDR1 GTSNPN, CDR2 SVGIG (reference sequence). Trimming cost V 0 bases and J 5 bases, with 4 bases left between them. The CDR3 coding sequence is TGTGCCTGGAGTGTGAGTACTGAAGCTTTCTTT. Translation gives CAWSVSTEAFF.

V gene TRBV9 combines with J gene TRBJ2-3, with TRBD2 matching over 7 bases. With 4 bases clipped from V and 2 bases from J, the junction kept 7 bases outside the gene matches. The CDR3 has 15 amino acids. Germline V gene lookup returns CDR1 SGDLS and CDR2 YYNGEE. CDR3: CASSYSGGATDTQYF. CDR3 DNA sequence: TGTGCCAGCAGCTACTCGGGGGGAGCCACAGATACGCAGTATTTT.

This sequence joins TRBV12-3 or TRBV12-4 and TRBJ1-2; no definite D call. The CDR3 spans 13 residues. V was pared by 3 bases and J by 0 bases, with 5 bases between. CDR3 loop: CASSLRSNYGYTF. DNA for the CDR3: TGTGCCAGCAGTTTGCGCTCTAACTATGGCTACACCTTC.

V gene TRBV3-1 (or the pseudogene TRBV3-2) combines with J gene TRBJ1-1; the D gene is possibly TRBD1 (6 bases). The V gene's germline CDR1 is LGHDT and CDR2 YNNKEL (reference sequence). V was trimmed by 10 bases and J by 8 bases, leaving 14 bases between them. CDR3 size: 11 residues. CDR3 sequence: CATLRGTEAFF. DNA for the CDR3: TGTGCCACCCTACGGGGGACAGAAGCTTTCTTT.

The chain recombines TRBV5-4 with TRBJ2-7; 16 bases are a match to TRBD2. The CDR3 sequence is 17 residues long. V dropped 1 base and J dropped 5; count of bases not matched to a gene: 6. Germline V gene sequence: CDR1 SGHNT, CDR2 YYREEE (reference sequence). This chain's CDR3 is CASSLRGLAGGPHEQYF. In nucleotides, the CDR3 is TGTGCCAGCAGCTTGCGGGGACTAGCGGGGGGGCCCCACGAGCAGTACTTC.

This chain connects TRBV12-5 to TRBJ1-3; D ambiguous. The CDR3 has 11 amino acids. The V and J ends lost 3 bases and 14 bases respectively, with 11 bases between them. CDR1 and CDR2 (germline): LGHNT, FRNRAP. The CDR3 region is CASGFGSFLYF. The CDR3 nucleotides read TGTGCTAGTGGTTTTGGCAGTTTCTTATATTTT.

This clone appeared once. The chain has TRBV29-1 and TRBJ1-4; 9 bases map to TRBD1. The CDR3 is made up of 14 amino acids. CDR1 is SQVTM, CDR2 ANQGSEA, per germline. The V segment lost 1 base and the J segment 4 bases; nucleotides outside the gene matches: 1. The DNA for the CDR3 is TGCAGCGTTGAAGGGACAGGGGATAATGAAAAACTGTTTTTT. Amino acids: CSVEGTGDNEKLFF.

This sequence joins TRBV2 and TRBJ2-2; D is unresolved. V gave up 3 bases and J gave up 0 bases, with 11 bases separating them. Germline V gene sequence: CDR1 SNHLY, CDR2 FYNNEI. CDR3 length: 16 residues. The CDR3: CASSEVGRTNTGELFF. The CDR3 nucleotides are TGTGCCAGCAGTGAGGTAGGCAGGACGAACACCGGGGAGCTGTTTTTT.

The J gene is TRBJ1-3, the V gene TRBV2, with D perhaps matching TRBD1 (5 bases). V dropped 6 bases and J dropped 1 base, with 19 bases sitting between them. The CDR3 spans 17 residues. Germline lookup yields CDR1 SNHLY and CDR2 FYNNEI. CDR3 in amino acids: CASRGDWGGGSGNTIYF. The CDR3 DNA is TGTGCCAGCAGAGGAGACTGGGGGGGTGGATCTGGAAACACCATATATTTT.

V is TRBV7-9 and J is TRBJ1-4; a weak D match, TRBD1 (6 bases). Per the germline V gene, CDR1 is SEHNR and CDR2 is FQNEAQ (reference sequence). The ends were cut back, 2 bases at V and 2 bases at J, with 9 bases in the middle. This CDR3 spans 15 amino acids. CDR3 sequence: CASSLYGGTNEKLFF. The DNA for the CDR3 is TGTGCCAGCAGCTTATATGGGGGCACTAATGAAAAACTGTTTTTT.